This TCR beta chain was observed in a study of CD8+CD57+ T cells in acquired aplastic anemia. Whole-study context: DNA per sorted CD4+ or CD8+ sample ranged about 0.2 to 27.4 ug, averaging roughly 3.3 ug. Study-wide results and caveats: Under 35 was the count of CD8+ CDR3 sequences that patients shared with controls.

The V gene lost 4 bases and the J gene lost 2 bases, with 13 bases spanning the gap. Germline CDR1 and CDR2: SGDLS and YYNGEE. This CDR3 spans 14 amino acids. TCR beta VDJ and CDR3 profiling used genomic DNA as template. TCRdb reprocessed the reads via MiXCR and lists one record per CDR3 protein. The sample shows about 160,000 distinct CDR3 sequences, about 45% of them seen only once. Patients chosen for sequencing had shown CD8+CD57+ cell expansion by flow cytometry. Patients uniformly had severe acquired aplastic anemia. Remarks on this clonotype: Antigen specificity is unknown.

The sequenced sample was sorted CD4+, CD8+, or CD8+CD57+ T cells (not recorded which) from PBMCs. This chain uses TRBV9 with TRBJ2-7; possible D gene TRBD1, 6 bases. The receptor's source is a human donor with aplastic anemia. The CDR3 spells CASSIGQTAYEQYF. CDR3 in DNA: TGTGCCAGCAGCATTGGACAGACAGCCTACGAGCAGTACTTC.